This entry describes one T cell receptor (beta chain). Compared with germline, one end of the junction differs, possibly owing to a read error. The data belong to a study of blood T cells in healthy people across ages. Peripheral blood from each donor was collected in a volume of 8.5 to 10 milliliters. Per sample, extraction of total RNA gave at least 5.5 micrograms in every case. It was with a sample-barcoded 5' primer and a J-beta primer mix that a second PCR of roughly 7 to 12 cycles was run. Tags on each cDNA molecule came from a template-switch adaptor with 12 random nucleotides. One entry per CDR3 protein results from TCRdb running MiXCR on the 5' RACE reads. The data contain over 950,000 distinct CDR3 sequences, about two fifths of them singletons. The sequence was obtained from a man between 18 and 35 years old in good health. The sample taken for sequencing was blood.

CDR3 sequence: CGVRTGGSYEQYF. The DNA for the CDR3 is TGCGGCGTGCGGACAGGGGGCTCCTACGAGCAGTACTTC. The chain carries TRBV29-1 and TRBJ2-7; the match to TRBD1 covers 10 bases. The CDR3 is 13 residues long. The V gene's germline CDR1 is SQVTM and CDR2 ANQGSEA.